The 23 T cell receptor beta chains given below trace back to one sample, sequenced in a study of identical twins. TCRdb redid the calling of the 5' RACE reads with MiXCR, one entry per CDR3 protein. Here the sample spans a few hundred thousand distinct CDR3 sequences, about 8.3% being singletons. This same sample was also part of a study on yellow fever vaccine responses in identical twins.

The material sequenced was CD8+ T cells sorted from blood. These receptors were obtained from a woman aged 18 to 35 in good health.

This clonotype was seen only a few times. This CDR3 is CASSPSVSFVYGYTF. The CDR3 nucleotides are TGTGCCAGCAGTCCCTCTGTTTCCTTTGTCTATGGCTACACCTTC. V usage is TRBV12-3 or TRBV12-4 and J usage is TRBJ1-2, with no clear D. The CDR3 totals 15 residues. Trimming took off 5 bases at V and 4 bases at J, with 17 bases between the two ends.

This clonotype was observed a few times. The chain carries TRBV7-9 and TRBJ2-1, with a possible D match to TRBD2 (5 bases). Germline V gives CDR1 SEHNR, CDR2 FQNEAQ (reference sequence). The CDR3 has 14 amino acids. Trimming took 5 bases from V and 5 from J, leaving 13 bases between them. The CDR3 nucleotides read TGTGCCAGCAGCCGGGATACTCGAGACAATGAGCAGTTCTTC. This sequence encodes CASSRDTRDNEQFF.

This clonotype came up a few times. The chain uses TRBV5-6 and TRBJ2-1, with D unresolved. Germline V gene lookup returns CDR1 SGHDT and CDR2 YYEEEE. CDR3 size: 15 residues. V was cut by 0 bases and J by 2 bases, with 9 bases left in between. The CDR3 sequence: CASSLGWGTYNEQFF. The DNA for the CDR3 is TGTGCCAGCAGCTTGGGGTGGGGAACCTACAATGAGCAGTTCTTC. Full variable domain (rest looked up from reference TRBV5-6 and TRBJ2-1): DAGVTQSPTHLIKTRGQQVTLRCSPKSGHDTVSWYQQALGQGPQFIFQYYEEEERQRGNFPDRFSGHQFPNYSSELNVNALLLGDSALYLCASSLGWGTYNEQFFGPGTRLTVL.

The chain couples TRBV6-5 to TRBJ2-2, with D possibly being TRBD2 (6 bases). V lost 2 bases and J 6 bases, leaving 7 bases between the germline ends. The germline V gene has CDR1 MNHEY and CDR2 SVGAGI. This CDR3 region has 13 residues. CDR3 protein: CASSYREAGELFF. CDR3 sequence (DNA): TGTGCCAGCAGTTACAGGGAGGCCGGGGAGCTGTTTTTT.

The genes are TRBV4-1 and TRBJ2-2, with D tentatively TRBD2 (6 bases). V lost 4 bases and J lost 6, with 15 bases in between. This CDR3 comprises 15 residues. Germline loops: CDR1 MGHRA, CDR2 YSYEKL. CDR3 in amino acids: CASSPGPGLPGELFF. The CDR3 nucleotides are TGCGCCAGCAGCCCAGGTCCGGGACTCCCCGGGGAGCTGTTTTTT.

This clonotype was observed a few times. The chain recombines TRBV12-3 or TRBV12-4 with TRBJ2-5; 14 nucleotides align to TRBD2. CDR3 length: 15 amino acids. J gave up 3 bases and V 5 bases, and 2 bases lay outside the gene matches. CDR3 region: CASSKTSGGEETQYF. The CDR3 region has the DNA TGTGCCAGCAGTAAGACTAGCGGGGGGGAAGAGACCCAGTACTTC.

The chain employs TRBV10-3 and TRBJ1-4; weak D call: TRBD1 (5 bases). Trimming pared 10 bases from V and 2 bases from J, leaving 17 bases between. This CDR3 spans 15 amino acids. Germline CDR1 and CDR2: ENHRY and SYGVKD. CDR3 amino acids: CATGIGDSTNEKLFF. The CDR3 region has the DNA TGTGCCACCGGAATAGGGGACTCGACTAATGAAAAACTGTTTTTT.

The rearrangement joins TRBV29-1 to TRBJ2-6, with D hard to call. Trimming left V 6 bases short and J 1 base short, with 4 bases between. CDR1 SQVTM and CDR2 ANQGSEA come from the germline V gene. This CDR3 comprises 12 residues. The CDR3 loop is CSVESGANVLTF. The CDR3 DNA sequence: TGCAGCGTGGAATCTGGGGCCAACGTCCTGACTTTC.

At least ten counts were recorded for this clonotype. The V gene is TRBV27, the J gene TRBJ2-2; 10 bases fit TRBD2. The junction had 3 bases not matched to a gene; V was cut back by 2 bases and J by 3 bases. Germline V gives CDR1 MNHEY, CDR2 SMNVEV (reference sequence). The CDR3 consists of 16 residues. The DNA of the CDR3 is TGTGCCAGCAGTTTAGGACTAGCGGTCGACACCGGGGAGCTGTTTTTT. Translating it yields CASSLGLAVDTGELFF.

This clonotype was seen at least ten times. The chain couples TRBV25-1 to TRBJ2-7, with 8 bases matching TRBD1. V shed 3 bases and J 4 bases; nucleotides not matched to a gene: 5. CDR3 length equals 14 residues. Germline values: CDR1 MGHDK, CDR2 SYGVNS. CDR3 in DNA: TGTGCCAGCAGTGATCCCGACAGGGGTTACGAGCAGTACTTC. It specifies CASSDPDRGYEQYF.

This clonotype was found a few times. The chain carries TRBV24-1 and TRBJ2-1, with 7 bases matching TRBD2. Trimming took 5 bases from V and 3 from J; bases not matched to a gene: 3. CDR3 size: 14 residues. Germline CDR1 is KGHDR and CDR2 is SFDVKD. The CDR3 DNA follows: TGTGCCACCAGTGTGGCGGGGGACTACAATGAGCAGTTCTTC. This codes for CATSVAGDYNEQFF.

This clonotype showed up many times. The V and J genes are TRBV7-9 and TRBJ2-5; 7 bases align to TRBD1. The V gene end was trimmed by 4 bases and the J gene end by 2 bases; junction bases not matched to a gene: 4. Germline CDR1 is SEHNR and CDR2 is FQNEAQ (reference sequence). This CDR3 comprises 14 residues. CDR3 sequence reads: CASSSRTGQETQYF. In nucleotides, the CDR3 is TGTGCCAGCAGCTCGCGGACAGGTCAAGAGACCCAGTACTTC.

This clonotype was found a few times. The chain joins TRBV7-9 to TRBJ1-1; 8 positions match TRBD1. Germline V CDR1 and CDR2: SEHNR, FQNEAQ (reference sequence). V dropped 2 bases and J dropped 1; count of bases not matched to a gene: 6. This CDR3 contains 16 residues. The CDR3 DNA reads as TGTGCCAGCAGCTTACTTTCAGGGGGCGAGAACACTGAAGCTTTCTTT. It is translated as CASSLLSGGENTEAFF.

The chain links TRBV27 to TRBJ2-5; D remains unclear. The length of the CDR3 is 12 residues. Deletions cut 5 bases from V and 3 bases from J, with 7 bases between. Germline assignment: CDR1 MNHEY and CDR2 SMNVEV (reference sequence). CDR3 sequence: CASSGKEETQYF. CDR3 DNA sequence: TGTGCCAGCAGTGGGAAGGAAGAGACCCAGTACTTC.

This clonotype has only a few counts. Relative to the germline gene, one junction end is altered; a read error may explain this. The chain couples TRBV10-3 to TRBJ2-7; 8 nucleotides match TRBD2. This CDR3 has 14 amino acids. CDR1 and CDR2 (germline): ENHRY, SYGVKD. The CDR3 loop is CAISLTSGKSEQYF. The CDR3 bases are TGTGCTATCAGTCTTACTAGCGGCAAAAGCGAGCAGTACTTC.

This clonotype was seen many times. V gene TRBV27 combines with J gene TRBJ1-5; D may be TRBD1 (5 bases). This CDR3 is built from 15 residues. Trimming removed 0 bases at V and 3 bases at J, with 9 bases between. Germline V lookup: CDR1 MNHEY, CDR2 SMNVEV (reference sequence). For the CDR3, the DNA is TGTGCCAGCAGTTTATCTACGGGGGACAATCAGCCCCAGCATTTT. Its protein is CASSLSTGDNQPQHF.

The V call is TRBV12-3 or TRBV12-4, the J call TRBJ2-1; the D gene is possibly TRBD1 (6 bases). Trimming pared 4 bases from V and 9 bases from J, leaving 13 bases between. This CDR3 has 13 amino acids. CDR3 sequence reads: CASSSGPRGEQFF. The CDR3 coding sequence is TGTGCCAGCAGTTCGGGCCCCAGGGGTGAGCAGTTCTTC.

This clonotype was found many times. This chain joins TRBV7-2 and TRBJ2-3, with D uncertain. Trimming left V 5 bases short and J 2 bases short, with 11 bases between. CDR3 size: 14 residues. Germline V gene sequence: CDR1 SGHTA, CDR2 FQGNSA. The CDR3 spells CASSTRLDTDTQYF. In DNA, the CDR3 is TGTGCCAGCAGCACCCGACTTGACACAGATACGCAGTATTTT.

This clonotype was counted at least ten times. The rearrangement joins TRBV12-3 or TRBV12-4 to TRBJ2-7; 11 bases agree with TRBD1. The CDR3 length is 15 residues. The V gene end was trimmed by 1 base and the J gene end by 5 bases; junction bases not matched to a gene: 4. The CDR3 is CASSLGDRGSHEQYF. The CDR3, as DNA: TGTGCCAGCAGTTTAGGGGACAGGGGGTCGCACGAGCAGTACTTC.

Ten or more counts support this clonotype. The gene calls are TRBV28 and TRBJ2-7; TRBD1 or TRBD2 may be the D gene (6 bases each). Germline CDR1 reads MDHEN; CDR2 reads SYDVKM. The CDR3 contains 15 residues. The ends were cut back, 2 bases at V and 2 bases at J, with 13 bases in the middle. CDR3 coding DNA: TGTGCCAGCAGTTTAGGTTATCGGGGGCCCTACGAGCAGTACTTC. Translating gives CASSLGYRGPYEQYF.

Many counts were recorded for this clonotype. The V call is TRBV7-2, the J call TRBJ2-7; 10 bases match TRBD1. Germline V gene data show CDR1 as SGHTA and CDR2 as FQGNSA. The CDR3 has 13 amino acids. The V gene end was trimmed by 5 bases and the J gene end by 7 bases; junction bases not matched to a gene: 5. The CDR3 region is CASSMGQGWEQYF. In nucleotides, the CDR3 is TGTGCCAGCAGCATGGGACAGGGGTGGGAGCAGTACTTC.

A few counts support this clonotype. The rearrangement joins TRBV7-2 to TRBJ2-1; 8 bases line up with TRBD2. The V gene's germline CDR1 is SGHTA and CDR2 FQGNSA. The CDR3 has 16 amino acids. The V and J ends lost 5 bases and 0 bases, in that order; junction bases with no gene match: 6. CDR3 residues: CASSPSGHRSYNEQFF. The DNA of the CDR3 is TGTGCCAGCAGCCCTAGCGGGCATCGCTCCTACAATGAGCAGTTCTTC.

This clonotype was counted ten times or more. The chain employs TRBV29-1 and TRBJ2-3, with TRBD1 matching 7 bases. With V trimmed by 6 bases and J by 2 bases, 14 bases remained unmatched. The CDR3 runs to 16 residues. Looked up from germline, CDR1 is SQVTM and CDR2 is ANQGSEA. CDR3 in DNA: TGCAGCGTCACTCGACCTGACAGGGAGACCACAGATACGCAGTATTTT. Its translation is CSVTRPDRETTDTQYF.